This is a list of T cell receptor beta chains from one sample in a study of monozygotic twins with inflammatory bowel disease. TCRdb re-called the 5' RACE reads, yielding one record per CDR3 amino acid sequence without DNA. The sample table sets out under 150,000 distinct CDR3 sequences. The sample consisted of blood. These receptors were obtained from a human donor with ulcerative colitis or Crohn's disease, or a healthy co-twin of an affected twin (not recorded which). Both conserved end residues are part of each CDR3. The order of the fields is J gene, V gene, CDR3 protein.

>TRBJ1-6|TRBV12-3/TRBV12-4
CASSTETGLPLHF
>TRBJ1-3|TRBV5-1
CASSLPGGGRDGNTIYF
>TRBJ2-1|TRBV29-1
CSSNRGSYNEQFF
>TRBJ2-3|TRBV5-6
CASSLQGPDTQYF
>TRBJ1-6|TRBV7-9
CASSLIGRNSPLHF
>TRBJ1-1|TRBV3-1
CASSQVVDNTEAFF
>TRBJ1-2|TRBV20-1
CSATRDRGLPPNGYTF
>TRBJ2-3|TRBV20-1
CSARGRGGRSDTQYF
>TRBJ1-2|TRBV20-1
CSARQGMGYTF
>TRBJ2-3|TRBV11-1
CASSFPGPRVGDTQYF
>TRBJ1-1|TRBV12-3/TRBV12-4
CASSSPGTENTEAFF
>TRBJ2-7|TRBV11-3
CASSQDRSGSGQGPYEQYF
>TRBJ2-3|TRBV7-9
CASSHAAVPPDTQYF
>TRBJ2-7|TRBV28
CASSLPPWDLYGSLSYEQYF
>TRBJ2-1|TRBV7-7
CASTRLAGGSEQFF
>TRBJ2-7|TRBV7-3
CASSLTAGVREQYF
>TRBJ2-5|TRBV19
CASSKDRAAGTQYF
>TRBJ1-4|TRBV11-2
CASSFLDRGEKLFF
>TRBJ2-7|TRBV29-1
CSVEGGLYDSYEQYF
>TRBJ2-1|TRBV9
CASSIRLGMYEQFF
>TRBJ1-6|TRBV5-4
CASSLNRDQSLGHF
>TRBJ1-2|TRBV14
CASSHRQGADYGYTF
>TRBJ2-5|TRBV7-9
CASSDRGPQETQYF
>TRBJ1-3|TRBV6-5
CASSYRQRIGNTIYF
>TRBJ1-5|TRBV30
CAWSVRPMDNSNQPQHF
>TRBJ2-2|TRBV7-2
CASSLFGSGVTGELFF
>TRBJ2-7|TRBV7-2
CASSFSALDSYEQYF
>TRBJ1-5|TRBV5-1
CASSLEPGQGAGQPQHF
>TRBJ2-1|TRBV20-1
CSARDRGHSTYNEQFF
>TRBJ2-1|TRBV10-3
CATAPGQGYNEQFF
>TRBJ1-1|TRBV7-6
CASSLALSWGSGTEAFF
>TRBJ2-3|TRBV19
CASRSRDRGIDTQYF
>TRBJ2-1|TRBV20-1
CSARDPAGLGNEQFF
>TRBJ2-1|TRBV7-6
CASSLLLPSTGTLQQFF
>TRBJ1-5|TRBV7-2
CASSPMGQGLDQPQHF
>TRBJ2-2|TRBV30
CAWGTGMDTGELFF
>TRBJ2-2|TRBV5-4
CASTLAGGTLSTGELFF
>TRBJ2-5|TRBV20-1
CSARTGGETQYF
>TRBJ1-2|TRBV20-1
CSPFSARQGGNYGYTF
>TRBJ2-1|TRBV5-1
CASSLLSSGQGDEQFF
>TRBJ2-7|TRBV20-1
CSARVGGLEQYF
>TRBJ1-1|TRBV7-2
CASSQEARGWTEAFF